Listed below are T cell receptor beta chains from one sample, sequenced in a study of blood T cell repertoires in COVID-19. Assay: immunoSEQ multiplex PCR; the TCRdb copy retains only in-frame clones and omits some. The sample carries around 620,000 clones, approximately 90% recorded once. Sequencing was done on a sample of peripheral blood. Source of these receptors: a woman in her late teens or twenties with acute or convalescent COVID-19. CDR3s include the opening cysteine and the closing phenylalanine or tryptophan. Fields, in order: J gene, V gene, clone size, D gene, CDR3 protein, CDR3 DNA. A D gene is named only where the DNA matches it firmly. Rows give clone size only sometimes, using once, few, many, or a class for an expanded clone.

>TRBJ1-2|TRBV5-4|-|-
CASSLGGSKINYGYTF
TGTGCCAGCAGCTTGGGAGGGTCGAAGATTAACTATGGCTACACCTTC
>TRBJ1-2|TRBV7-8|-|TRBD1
CASSSRGQASFYTF
TGTGCCAGCAGCTCCAGGGGGCAGGCCTCTTTTTACACCTTC
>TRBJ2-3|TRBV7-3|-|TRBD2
CASSLRGGTDTQYF
TGTGCCAGCAGCTTACGGGGGGGCACAGATACGCAGTATTTT
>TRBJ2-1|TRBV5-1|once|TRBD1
CASRGTGSMNEQFF
TGCGCCAGCAGAGGGACAGGGTCAATGAATGAGCAGTTCTTC
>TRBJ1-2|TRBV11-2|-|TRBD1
CASSLMAGGREGYTF
TGTGCCAGCAGCTTAATGGCAGGGGGTAGGGAAGGCTACACCTTC
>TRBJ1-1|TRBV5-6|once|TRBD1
CASTRARGPDTEAFF
TGTGCCAGCACTCGGGCGAGGGGGCCGGACACTGAAGCTTTCTTT
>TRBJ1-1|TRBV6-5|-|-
CASSPSYSAPEAFF
TGTGCCAGCAGTCCCTCTTATAGTGCGCCTGAAGCTTTCTTT
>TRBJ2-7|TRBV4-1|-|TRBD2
CASSLLDMGGGYEQYF
TGCGCCAGCAGCCTCTTAGACATGGGCGGGGGCTACGAGCAGTACTTC
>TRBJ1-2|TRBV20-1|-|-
CSASGGDGYTF
TGCAGTGCTAGCGGGGGGGATGGCTACACCTTC
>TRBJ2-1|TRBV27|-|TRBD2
CATLPYGRGRGDEQFF
TGTGCCACCCTACCCTATGGGCGCGGACGGGGGGATGAGCAGTTCTTC
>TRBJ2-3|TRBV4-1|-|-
CASSRPGLSRTDTQYF
TGCGCCAGCAGCAGGCCGGGTCTCAGTCGCACAGATACGCAGTATTTT
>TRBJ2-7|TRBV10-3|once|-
CAITSYGPGRYEQYF
TGTGCCATCACTAGCTACGGGCCCGGTCGGTACGAGCAGTACTTC